The sequence of this TCR beta chain was determined in a study of cytomegalovirus exposure and HLA in healthy donors. Study-level information: Most donors, about 77% of 398 genotyped, fell in the Caucasian-associated ancestry cluster.

Concerning this clone itself: No antigen is known for it.

Use of 60 Vbeta and 13 Jbeta primers characterized the PCR. The table came from immunoSEQ multiplex PCR; TCRdb's copy has only in-frame clones and leaves some out. This sample yields 150,000 to 200,000 clones, of which 79% are seen a single time; 1.5% to 1.7% belongs to the top ten. Whole-study findings and limits: In a later analysis, HLA-associated TCR beta chains were more clonally expanded than equally common others. According to a later analysis, donors in an Asian-associated ancestry cluster reportedly had fewer N-insertions than the approximately 670-donor mean. Later analysis identified a missense DCLRE1C variant that was linked to TCR beta V- and J-gene trimming.

Germline-derived CDR1 and CDR2 are SGHVS and FQNEAQ. There are 17 residues in the CDR3. V shed 1 base and J shed 0 bases, with 15 bases lying between them. V usage is TRBV7-8 and J usage is TRBJ1-2, with D perhaps matching TRBD1 (5 bases). Sequences were obtained from PBMCs. This clonotype was obtained from a girl aged 5 to 17 in good health and CMV-seropositive. The CDR3 bases are TGTGCCAGCAGCTTAGTAGGGGCACTCCCCGCTAACTATGGCTACACCTTC. Protein product: CASSLVGALPANYGYTF.